A single sample is the source of the 25 T cell receptor beta chains below, sequenced in a study of read filtering for tumor transcriptome and immune sequencing. From 300 to 450 ng of RNA, a library with molecular barcoded alpha/delta and beta/gamma adaptors was made. TCRdb ran MiXCR on the reads and lists one entry per CDR3 protein. The table has around 29,000 distinct CDR3 sequences, about 15% seen once. The material sequenced was a population of CD138-negative cells sorted from bone marrow. The receptors come from a donor aged 40 or over with multiple myeloma.

The chain carries TRBV20-1 and TRBJ2-7; TRBD2 agrees at 13 bases. CDR1 is DFQATT and CDR2 is SNEGSKA in the germline V gene (reference sequence). The CDR3 extends over 13 amino acids. Trimming at V came to 7 bases and at J to 4 bases, leaving 4 bases not matched to a gene. The CDR3 region is CSGQTSGRYEQYF. CDR3 nucleotide sequence: TGCAGTGGTCAGACTAGCGGGAGGTACGAGCAGTACTTC.

Here the CDR3 DNA reads TGCAGCGTTGTTCTAGCGGGAGGACTCTACGAGCAGTACTTC. This sequence encodes CSVVLAGGLYEQYF. The chain has TRBV29-1 and TRBJ2-7, with 11 bases aligning to TRBD2. CDR1 SQVTM and CDR2 ANQGSEA come from the germline V gene. After removal of 4 bases from V and 3 bases from J, the junction contained 5 bases not matched to a gene. The length of the CDR3 is 14 residues.

In its sample, this clonotype was seen a few times. V is TRBV30 and J is TRBJ2-5, with D perhaps matching TRBD1 or TRBD2 (5 bases each). This CDR3 comprises 14 residues. The germline V gene encodes CDR1 GTSNPN and CDR2 SVGIG (reference sequence). Between the trimmed V and J ends, which lost 2 bases and 0 bases, there was a span of 10 bases. The CDR3 DNA reads as TGTGCCTGGAGTTACGGGACGTACCAAGAGACCCAGTACTTC. This codes for CAWSYGTYQETQYF. Filled out from reference TRBV30 and TRBJ2-5, the complete variable domain reads SQTIHQWPATLVQPVGSPLSLECTVEGTSNPNLYWYRQAAGRGLQLLFYSVGIGQISSEVPQNLSASRPQDRQFILSSKKLLLSDSGFYLCAWSYGTYQETQYFGPGTRLLVL.

This clonotype was counted ten times or more. The chain has TRBV15 and TRBJ2-7; 9 nucleotides align to TRBD1. The CDR3 runs 16 residues. V lost 0 bases and J lost 7; bases outside the gene matches: 10. CDR1 is LNHNV, CDR2 YYDKDF, per germline (reference sequence). The chain's CDR3 is CATSRDGGTGNREQYF. CDR3 DNA sequence: TGTGCCACCAGCAGAGATGGGGGGACAGGGAACCGTGAGCAGTACTTC.

This clonotype was seen a few times. J is TRBJ2-3 and V is TRBV11-2; no firm D call. CDR1 and CDR2 (germline): SGHAT, FQNNGV. V was cut by 1 base and J by 6 bases, with 11 bases left in between. The CDR3 has 14 residues. CDR3 in DNA: TGTGCCAGCAGCTTAGTAAGCTCGTGGGATACGCAGTATTTT. Encoded protein: CASSLVSSWDTQYF.

This clonotype was recorded many times. The J gene is TRBJ1-1, the V gene TRBV7-6; no clear D. This CDR3 spans 13 amino acids. Germline lookup yields CDR1 SGHVS and CDR2 FNYEAQ. V gave up 1 base and J gave up 1 base, with 4 bases separating them. CDR3 sequence reads: CASSLGQNTEAFF. Here the CDR3 DNA reads TGTGCCAGCAGCTTAGGGCAGAACACTGAAGCTTTCTTT.

This clonotype was counted ten times or more. The chain is built from TRBV5-6 and TRBJ1-5; D call uncertain. Germline CDR1 reads SGHDT; CDR2 reads YYEEEE. Trimming stripped 0 bases from V and 2 bases from J, with 12 bases between. The CDR3 is 16 residues long. The CDR3 DNA sequence: TGTGCCAGCAGCTTGGCAAGGCGGCGTGGCAATCAGCCCCAGCATTTT. Protein product: CASSLARRRGNQPQHF. Supplemented by reference TRBV5-6 and TRBJ1-5, the full variable domain reads DAGVTQSPTHLIKTRGQQVTLRCSPKSGHDTVSWYQQALGQGPQFIFQYYEEEERQRGNFPDRFSGHQFPNYSSELNVNALLLGDSALYLCASSLARRRGNQPQHFGDGTRLSIL.

Details on this clonotype: A far larger clone lies a single base away; this is likely a read error. This chain uses TRBV10-3 with TRBJ1-5; D might be TRBD1 (5 bases). The CDR3 extends over 15 amino acids. The germline V gene encodes CDR1 ENHRY and CDR2 SYGVKD. Deletions cut 6 bases from V and 1 base from J, with 13 bases between. The CDR3 reads CAISGTAWSNQPQHF. The CDR3 DNA reads TGTGCCATCAGCGGGACGGCTTGGAGCAATCAGCCCCAGCATTTT.

This clonotype was counted only a few times. This may arise from a read error, as a much more abundant clone is one base away. The CDR3 here is CASSQLLRPAGVRSSSYEQYF. CDR3 DNA sequence: TGCGCCAGCAGCCAACTCCTTAGACCAGCGGGAGTTCGGTCCTCGTCCTACGAGCAGTACTTC. The V call is TRBV4-1, the J call TRBJ2-7; TRBD2 agrees at 8 bases. Trimming removed 2 bases from V and 1 base from J; junction bases left unmatched: 22. The V gene's germline CDR1 is MGHRA and CDR2 YSYEKL. CDR3 length: 21 amino acids.

This clonotype has at least ten counts. V and J are TRBV2 and TRBJ2-7; possible D gene TRBD2, 5 bases. V was clipped by 6 bases and J by 5 bases, with 20 bases between them. This CDR3 has 15 amino acids. CDR1 is SNHLY and CDR2 is FYNNEI in the germline V gene. Written as DNA, the CDR3 is TGTGCCAGCAGGGCCTTTCAGGCTACTAGGGACGAGCAGTACTTC. Protein sequence: CASRAFQATRDEQYF. Supplemented by reference TRBV2 and TRBJ2-7, the full variable domain reads EPEVTQTPSHQVTQMGQEVILRCVPISNHLYFYWYRQILGQKVEFLVSFYNNEISEKSEIFDDQFSVERPDGSNFTLKIRSTKLEDSAMYFCASRAFQATRDEQYFGPGTRLTVT.

There are a few counts of this clonotype. The V and J genes are TRBV20-1 and TRBJ2-5, with no clear D. There are 11 residues in the CDR3. The germline V gene encodes CDR1 DFQATT and CDR2 SNEGSKA (reference sequence). V was trimmed by 4 bases and J by 4 bases, leaving 7 bases between them. Written as DNA, the CDR3 is TGCAGTGCTATGCTCGGAGAGACCCAGTACTTC. It codes for CSAMLGETQYF.

There are many counts of this clonotype. This chain uses TRBV20-1 with TRBJ1-5; D uncertain. The CDR3 consists of 15 residues. Germline-derived CDR1 and CDR2 are DFQATT and SNEGSKA (reference sequence). Trimming took off 0 bases at V and 2 bases at J, with 11 bases between the two ends. The CDR3, as DNA: TGCAGTGCTAGAGATCAGGCGGTTGGCAATCAGCCCCAGCATTTT. Translation gives CSARDQAVGNQPQHF.

In this sample, this clonotype turned up many times. CDR3 DNA sequence: TGCAGCGTTGAAGGCGCTAGCGGGACCCACAATGAGCAGTTCTTC. Translation: CSVEGASGTHNEQFF. The gene calls are TRBV29-1 and TRBJ2-1, with 9 nucleotides matching TRBD2. The CDR3 length is 15 residues. V dropped 1 base and J dropped 5; count of bases not matched to a gene: 6. The V gene's germline CDR1 is SQVTM and CDR2 ANQGSEA.

Many counts were recorded for this clonotype. The chain uses TRBV14 and TRBJ2-1, with 8 bases lining up with TRBD2. The germline CDR1 and CDR2 sequences are SGHDN and FVKESK. The CDR3 consists of 18 residues. Trimming took 3 bases from V and 12 from J; bases not matched to a gene: 22. The chain's CDR3 is CASSHDGLPGTRKTGQFF. The CDR3 nucleotides are TGTGCCAGCAGCCACGATGGGCTACCCGGGACTAGGAAAACTGGGCAGTTCTTC.

This clonotype was picked up many times. The chain has TRBV18 and TRBJ1-3; D uncertain. The CDR3 contains 15 residues. V was cut by 4 bases and J by 8 bases, with 18 bases left in between. The germline CDR1 and CDR2 sequences are KGHSH and LQKENI. This CDR3 reads CASSLTRDIADTIYF. DNA of the CDR3: TGTGCCAGCTCACTAACAAGAGACATCGCGGACACCATATATTTT.

In its sample, this clonotype was seen many times. This chain uses TRBV12-3 or TRBV12-4 with TRBJ2-3, with unresolved D. This CDR3 has 15 amino acids. V gave up 9 bases and J gave up 1 base, with 17 bases separating them. Written as DNA, the CDR3 is TGTGCCAGTCAAGGTCGGGCTCTCCGCACAGATACGCAGTATTTT. Translating gives CASQGRALRTDTQYF.

This clonotype was observed a single time. One end of the junction is discordant with germline, which a read error may explain. The chain employs TRBV30 and TRBJ1-6; D is ambiguous. CDR1 is GTSNPN and CDR2 is SVGIG in the germline V gene (reference sequence). This CDR3 has 13 amino acids. The DNA for the CDR3 is TGCGCCTGGAGCGGACGAGAGAATACACCCCTCCACTTT. This codes for CAWSGRENTPLHF.

Points on this clonotype: A read error likely explains this, since a far larger clone differs by one base. J is TRBJ2-1 and V is TRBV7-6; a weak D match, TRBD1 (6 bases). The length of the CDR3 is 19 residues. CDR1 and CDR2 (germline): SGHVS, FNYEAQ. The V end lost 5 bases, the J end lost 2 bases, and 25 bases lay between the germline ends. CDR3 residues: CASSHGLPRTALAYNEQFF. CDR3 DNA sequence: TGTGCCAGCAGCCACGGGCTTCCGCGGACAGCGTTAGCCTACAATGAGCAGTTCTTC.

This clonotype showed up many times. The rearrangement joins TRBV7-3 to TRBJ1-1; D remains unclear. CDR3 size: 15 residues. CDR1 and CDR2 from the germline V gene are SGHTA and FQGTGA. Between the trimmed V and J ends, which lost 1 base and 4 bases, there was a span of 13 bases. The CDR3 DNA follows: TGTGCCAGCAGCTTAAGCCGGTTGGGGAGCACTGAAGCTTTCTTT. It yields the protein CASSLSRLGSTEAFF.

In its sample, this clonotype was seen many times. The V call is TRBV5-1, the J call TRBJ2-7; D ambiguous. The V and J ends lost 1 base and 1 base respectively, with 15 bases between them. Germline values: CDR1 SGHRS, CDR2 YFSETQ. This CDR3 has 16 amino acids. The DNA of the CDR3 is TGCGCCAGCAGCTTGCGATCCAGCGTATTATCCTACGAGCAGTACTTC. It specifies CASSLRSSVLSYEQYF.

In its sample, this clonotype was seen many times. This chain links TRBV29-1 with TRBJ2-1; a weak D match, TRBD2 (7 bases). V dropped 8 bases and J dropped 7 bases, with 18 bases sitting between them. Germline V gene lookup returns CDR1 SQVTM and CDR2 ANQGSEA. CDR3 length: 13 amino acids. The CDR3 loop reads CSSRGEGTNEQFF. The CDR3 bases are TGCAGCTCGAGGGGGGAGGGTACGAATGAGCAGTTCTTC.

This clonotype appeared many times. This chain joins TRBV5-4 and TRBJ1-2; 7 bases match TRBD1. J lost 4 bases, V lost 0 bases, and 3 bases had no gene match. From germline, CDR1 is SGHNT and CDR2 YYREEE (reference sequence). CDR3 size: 14 residues. The CDR3 sequence is CASSLDRGSYGYTF. The CDR3 bases are TGTGCCAGCAGCTTGGACAGGGGAAGCTATGGCTACACCTTC.

In this sample, this clonotype turned up many times. The chain is built from TRBV9 and TRBJ2-2; 10 bases align to TRBD1. CDR1 and CDR2 (germline): SGDLS, YYNGEE. With V trimmed by 3 bases and J by 4 bases, 3 bases remained unmatched. This CDR3 is 15 amino acids long. This chain's CDR3 is CASSATGGITGELFF. CDR3 DNA: TGTGCCAGCAGCGCGACAGGGGGCATCACCGGGGAGCTGTTTTTT.

This clonotype was counted between two and nine times. A single base separates this from a much larger clone, so it may be a read error. The V call is TRBV7-2, the J call TRBJ2-7; D tentatively fits TRBD1 or TRBD2 (7 bases each). CDR1 is SGHTA, CDR2 FQGNSA, per germline. The length of the CDR3 is 15 residues. The CDR3 DNA reads TGTGCCAGCAGCCTCGGACAGGCGGGGGTCTACGAGCAGGACTTC. Residues: CASSLGQAGVYEQDF.

As regards this clonotype: A much more abundant neighbour one base away suggests this may be a read error. The chain has TRBV5-1 and TRBJ2-7; 9 bases map to TRBD1. Germline V lookup: CDR1 SGHRS, CDR2 YFSETQ. V gave up 10 bases and J gave up 9 bases; unmatched junction bases: 11. This CDR3 is 12 amino acids long. The CDR3 coding sequence is TGCGCCTCCGGGACAGGGACCCACGGGCAGTACTTC. This codes for CASGTGTHGQYF.